One and the same sample provided the 21 T cell receptor beta chains below, sequenced in a study of T cell responses to AZD1222 COVID-19 vaccine. TCRdb keeps only in-frame clones here, not all; method: immunoSEQ multiplex PCR. Of 66,000 or so clones in the sample, about 90% were seen once. This specimen consisted of peripheral blood, obtained on day 0 of AZD1222 vaccination. The receptors were sampled from an adult in good health.

CDR3 nucleotides: TGTGCCAGCAGAAATTCACAGGGTTTAAATCAGCCCCAGCATTTT. Protein: CASRNSQGLNQPQHF. The chain recombines TRBV11-2 with TRBJ1-5; a possible D gene is TRBD1 (6 bases). The CDR3 is made up of 15 amino acids. Germline CDR1 reads SGHAT; CDR2 reads FQNNGV. The V end lost 6 bases, the J end lost 4 bases, and 16 bases lay between the germline ends.

This chain joins TRBV5-6 and TRBJ2-3; no clear D. The germline gives CDR1 SGHDT, CDR2 YYEEEE. The CDR3 length is 11 residues. Trimming cost V 3 bases and J 4 bases, with 3 bases left between them. The CDR3 here is CASSWSDTQYF. CDR3 coding DNA: TGTGCCAGCAGCTGGTCAGATACGCAGTATTTT.

The chain employs TRBV28 and TRBJ1-6; no firm D call. The CDR3 runs to 15 residues. Germline V gene data show CDR1 as MDHEN and CDR2 as SYDVKM. Deletions cut 1 base from V and 7 bases from J, with 11 bases between. The CDR3, as DNA: TGTGCCAGCAGTTTATCCCTTGGGAGGAATTCACCCCTCCACTTT. Amino acids: CASSLSLGRNSPLHF.

V is TRBV5-1 and J is TRBJ2-7; maybe TRBD2 (6 bases). This CDR3 has 16 amino acids. The V end lost 0 bases, the J end lost 2 bases, and 15 bases lay between the germline ends. Germline CDR1 SGHRS, CDR2 YFSETQ. Here the CDR3 DNA reads TGCGCCAGCAGCTTGGAGTCGGGGGTTTGGACCTACGAGCAGTACTTC. It encodes CASSLESGVWTYEQYF.

V is TRBV7-2 and J is TRBJ1-5, with 11 nucleotides matching TRBD1. Germline CDR1 reads SGHTA; CDR2 reads FQGNSA. J was trimmed by 7 bases and V by 6 bases; bases with no gene match: 8. The CDR3 is 15 amino acids. The CDR3 DNA follows: TGTGCCAGCAGTTACGGGACAGGGGGACGACAGCCCCAGCATTTT. It encodes CASSYGTGGRQPQHF. Based on the CDR3 plus reference TRBV7-2 and TRBJ1-5, the full variable domain is GAGVSQSPSNKVTEKGKDVELRCDPISGHTALYWYRQSLGQGLEFLIYFQGNSAPDKSGLPSDRFSAERTGGSVSTLTIQRTQQEDSAVYLCASSYGTGGRQPQHFGDGTRLSIL.

This chain's CDR3 is CASSQDIGLEINYGYTF. CDR3 DNA: TGCGCCAGCAGCCAAGATATCGGGTTGGAGATTAACTATGGCTACACCTTC. The chain couples TRBV4-3 to TRBJ1-2; D ambiguous. Germline V gives CDR1 LGHNA, CDR2 YSLEER. V gave up 0 bases and J gave up 1 base, with 15 bases separating them. This CDR3 region has 17 residues.

This chain uses TRBV5-1 with TRBJ2-1; a possible D gene is TRBD2 (5 bases). V lost 1 base to trimming and J lost 8 bases, with 16 bases between them. Germline loops: CDR1 SGHRS, CDR2 YFSETQ. The CDR3 spans 15 residues. In DNA, the CDR3 is TGCGCCAGCAGCTTGCGGGGTCCCCCTGGGGATGAGCAGTTCTTC. Protein sequence: CASSLRGPPGDEQFF.

The chain has TRBV29-1 and TRBJ2-2; no definite D call. Trimming stripped 2 bases from V and 1 base from J, with 5 bases between. Per the germline V gene, CDR1 is SQVTM and CDR2 is ANQGSEA. This CDR3 is 13 amino acids long. The DNA of the CDR3 is TGCAGCGTTGAATTGGGGAACACCGGGGAGCTGTTTTTT. Amino acids: CSVELGNTGELFF.

The chain joins TRBV5-1 to TRBJ1-4; weak D call: TRBD1 (6 bases). CDR3 length: 14 amino acids. CDR1 and CDR2 (germline): SGHRS, YFSETQ. V lost 2 bases, J lost 7 bases, and 12 bases lay in between. The CDR3 DNA is TGCGCCAGCAGCTTCGGTGGGGGCCCTGAAAAACTGTTTTTT. The encoded protein is CASSFGGGPEKLFF.

The J gene is TRBJ1-4, the V gene TRBV2; D uncertain. There are 13 residues in the CDR3. V lost 6 bases and J 3 bases, leaving 8 bases between the germline ends. Germline V gene data show CDR1 as SNHLY and CDR2 as FYNNEI. The CDR3 DNA is TGTGCCAGCAGGGTCCTTGCTAATGAAAAACTGTTTTTT. It encodes CASRVLANEKLFF.

The gene calls are TRBV11-1 and TRBJ2-3; D might be TRBD1 (6 bases). The germline V gene encodes CDR1 SGHAT and CDR2 FQDESV (reference sequence). The CDR3 contains 15 residues. The V end was cut by 3 bases, the J end by 0 bases, with 10 bases between. This chain's CDR3 is CASSFLQGSTDTQYF. Here the CDR3 DNA reads TGTGCCAGCAGCTTTCTACAGGGTAGCACAGATACGCAGTATTTT.

This clone was detected a few times. The chain employs TRBV9 and TRBJ2-1, with TRBD2 identical over 8 bases. The trim removed 0 bases at V and 2 bases at J, leaving 1 base unmatched. Germline CDR1 and CDR2: SGDLS and YYNGEE. This CDR3 region has 15 residues. This CDR3 is CASSVDGRAYNEQFF. CDR3 bases: TGTGCCAGCAGCGTAGACGGGAGGGCCTACAATGAGCAGTTCTTC. Full variable domain (outside the CDR3, taken from reference TRBV9 and TRBJ2-1): DSGVTQTPKHLITATGQRVTLRCSPRSGDLSVYWYQQSLDQGLQFLIQYYNGEERAKGNILERFSAQQFPDLHSELNLSSLELGDSALYFCASSVDGRAYNEQFFGPGTRLTVL.

The chain carries TRBV5-4 and TRBJ2-5, with a possible D match to TRBD2 (6 bases). With 4 bases removed from V and 1 base from J, the gap between germline ends came to 11 bases. Germline lookup yields CDR1 SGHNT and CDR2 YYREEE (reference sequence). The CDR3 length is 14 residues. CDR3 residues: CASSQTGSQETQYF. The CDR3 region has the DNA TGTGCCAGCAGCCAGACCGGGAGCCAAGAGACCCAGTACTTC. The full variable domain, in which reference TRBV5-4 and TRBJ2-5 provide the parts outside the CDR3, is ETGVTQSPTHLIKTRGQQVTLRCSSQSGHNTVSWYQQALGQGPQFIFQYYREEENGRGNFPPRFSGLQFPNYSSELNVNALELDDSALYLCASSQTGSQETQYFGPGTRLLVL.

This clone has a single count. This chain links TRBV4-1 with TRBJ1-2; D gene uncertain. V was pared by 0 bases and J by 8 bases, with 10 bases between. CDR1 is MGHRA, CDR2 YSYEKL, per germline. The CDR3 covers 13 residues. The CDR3 sequence is CASSQDGGTGYTF. The CDR3 DNA is TGCGCCAGCAGCCAAGACGGCGGTACGGGCTACACCTTC.

This clone was recorded a few times. DNA for the CDR3: TGTGCCAGCAGTTACGAAGCCAACGTCCTGACTTTC. Its translation: CASSYEANVLTF. The chain uses TRBV6-2 or TRBV6-3 and TRBJ2-6; D call uncertain. CDR1 and CDR2 from the germline V gene are MNHEY and SVGEGT. V lost 2 bases to trimming and J lost 7 bases, with 3 bases between them. This CDR3 region has 12 residues.

CDR3 residues: CASSYLPGRGNYGYTF. As DNA, the CDR3 is TGTGCCAGCAGTTACTTGCCGGGGAGAGGGAACTATGGCTACACCTTC. The chain has TRBV6-5 and TRBJ1-2; D ambiguous. Trimming took off 1 base at V and 2 bases at J, with 14 bases between the two ends. The CDR3 contains 16 residues. Per germline, CDR1 MNHEY and CDR2 SVGAGI.

This chain joins TRBV4-3 and TRBJ2-1, with 9 bases aligning to TRBD2. The CDR3 contains 16 residues. Germline CDR1 and CDR2: LGHNA and YSLEER. V dropped 1 base and J dropped 9; count of bases not matched to a gene: 10. The CDR3 DNA sequence: TGCGCCAGCAGCCAAGTGAGTAGCGGGGGCTCACCTGAGCAGTTCTTC. Amino acid sequence: CASSQVSSGGSPEQFF.

This clone showed up just once. This chain links TRBV2 with TRBJ2-3; 8 bases match TRBD1. Trimming took 6 bases from V and 2 from J; bases not matched to a gene: 4. The CDR3 loop spans 14 amino acids. Germline CDR1 and CDR2: SNHLY and FYNNEI. CDR3: CASSWTGTTDTQYF. CDR3 in DNA: TGTGCCAGCAGCTGGACAGGGACCACAGATACGCAGTATTTT.

This clone has more than one count but fewer than ten. The V and J genes are TRBV28 and TRBJ2-7; 8 bases map to TRBD2. CDR3 size: 15 residues. V shed 2 bases, J shed 4 bases, and the junction held 7 bases outside the gene matches. CDR1 and CDR2 (germline): MDHEN, SYDVKM. For the CDR3, the DNA is TGTGCCAGCAGTTTAGAAGGGACTAGGCTGTACGAGCAGTACTTC. Translated, it gives CASSLEGTRLYEQYF.

In DNA, the CDR3 is TGTGCCAGCAGCTCAGAGGTCGGTAGAGGAGCTTTCTTT. Amino acids: CASSSEVGRGAFF. The rearrangement links TRBV7-2 to TRBJ1-1; D gene uncertain. Trimming shortened V by 4 bases and J by 10 bases, and 16 bases separated the two germline ends. The CDR3 contains 13 residues. Germline CDR1 SGHTA, CDR2 FQGNSA. The full variable domain, rest sourced from reference TRBV7-2 and TRBJ1-1, is GAGVSQSPSNKVTEKGKDVELRCDPISGHTALYWYRQSLGQGLEFLIYFQGNSAPDKSGLPSDRFSAERTGGSVSTLTIQRTQQEDSAVYLCASSSEVGRGAFFGQGTRLTVV.

V and J are TRBV27 and TRBJ1-2, with a weak D call TRBD1 (6 bases). The CDR3 runs to 15 residues. CDR1 MNHEY and CDR2 SMNVEV come from the germline V gene (reference sequence). Trimming left V 0 bases short and J 5 bases short, with 13 bases between. The CDR3 is CASSLSRGGEYGYTF. The CDR3 DNA reads as TGTGCCAGCAGTTTATCAAGGGGGGGGGAGTATGGCTACACCTTC.